What follows are 22 T cell receptor beta chains derived from one specimen sequenced in a study of tumor and adjacent non-tumor tissue in lung cancer. RNA was extracted from bulk tissue without any cell sorting. TCRbeta libraries were built with three rounds of nested PCR, modified from ARM-PCR. Each CDR3 protein is one row after TCRdb ran MiXCR on the multiplex PCR reads. The sample lists 100,000 to 120,000 distinct CDR3 sequences, over 75% occurring once. Sequenced sample: lung tumor tissue. Receptor source: a man in his sixties or seventies with non-small cell lung cancer.

In the case of this clonotype: One junction end disagrees with the germline gene, perhaps due to a read error. The chain links TRBV12-3 or TRBV12-4 to TRBJ1-4, with D maybe TRBD1 (5 bases). The CDR3 covers 15 residues. In DNA, the CDR3 is TGTTCCAGCACTCCCCAGCAGGGCCTTAATGAAAAACTCTTTTTT. Its translation is CSSTPQQGLNEKLFF.

V gene TRBV6-1 combines with J gene TRBJ2-1, with TRBD2 matching over 13 bases. Losses at the gene ends were 6 bases for V and 2 bases for J; bases not matched to a gene: 4. The germline V gene encodes CDR1 MNHNS and CDR2 SASEGT. CDR3 size: 16 residues. The CDR3 spells CASRSGTSGTYNEQFF. The CDR3 DNA reads as TGTGCCAGCAGGTCCGGGACTAGCGGGACCTACAATGAGCAGTTCTTC.

Details on this clonotype: No conserved phenylalanine or tryptophan is present at the end of the CDR3, so a read error is the likely explanation. The V and J genes are TRBV5-6 and TRBJ2-7, with 8 nucleotides matching TRBD1. CDR1 and CDR2 from the germline V gene are SGHDT and YYEEEE. CDR3 length equals 16 residues. As DNA, the CDR3 is TGTGCCAGTAGCTCTAACAGGGGGAACTTTAGGTACGAGCAGTACTTG. Translated, it gives CASSSNRGNFRYEQYL.

Points on this clonotype: One end of the junction is discordant with germline, which a read error may explain. The chain has TRBV7-9 and TRBJ2-5; D is undetermined. CDR3 size: 15 residues. CDR1 and CDR2 from the germline V gene are SEHNR and FQNEAQ (reference sequence). The CDR3 DNA is TGTGCCAGCAGCTTAGTCGTGAAGGACCGAGAGATCCAGTATTTC. As protein: CASSLVVKDREIQYF.

This chain links TRBV10-3 with TRBJ2-3, with D uncertain. The CDR3 loop spans 12 amino acids. The V and J ends lost 8 bases and 2 bases respectively, with 8 bases between them. Germline CDR1 ENHRY, CDR2 SYGVKD. The CDR3 region has the DNA TGTGCCATCTGTGTCGACACAGATACGCAGTATTTT. It translates to CAICVDTDTQYF.

This clonotype has a single count. At one end, the junction sequence differs from germline, possibly due to a read error. This chain connects TRBV28 to TRBJ2-7; D might be TRBD2 (6 bases). CDR1 and CDR2 from the germline V gene are MDHEN and SYDVKM. This CDR3 region has 14 residues. The CDR3 nucleotides are TGTGCTAGCAGTCCCAGGACGGGGGTCTACGAGCAGTACTTC. It specifies CASSPRTGVYEQYF.

In this sample, this clonotype turned up a few times. An end of the junction differs from the germline gene, which may be a read error. This rearrangement joins TRBV12-3 or TRBV12-4 to TRBJ2-7, with TRBD1 matching over 10 bases. The CDR3 is 13 amino acids. The CDR3 loop reads CTSSLGTGDEQYF. The CDR3 nucleotides read TGTACCAGCAGTTTAGGGACAGGGGACGAGCAGTACTTC.

This chain links TRBV12-3 or TRBV12-4 with TRBJ1-3, with D perhaps TRBD1 (6 bases). The CDR3 contains 16 residues. Trimming shortened V by 5 bases and J by 6 bases, and 20 bases separated the two germline ends. The CDR3 DNA reads TGTGCCAGCAGTCCAGGGGATCGAGTCTCTTTAAACACCATATATTTT. This encodes CASSPGDRVSLNTIYF.

On this clonotype itself: At one end the junction does not follow the germline gene, possibly because of a read error. The chain is built from TRBV6-6 and TRBJ1-2; TRBD1 matches 9 bases. The CDR3 is made up of 14 amino acids. Germline CDR1 and CDR2: MNHNY and SVGAGI (reference sequence). This CDR3 is CASKWTGELYGYTF. The CDR3 DNA follows: TGTGCAAGCAAGTGGACAGGGGAGCTCTATGGCTACACCTTC.

The chain joins TRBV6-2 or TRBV6-3 to TRBJ1-5; D is unresolved. The V and J ends lost 5 bases and 4 bases respectively, with 15 bases between them. The CDR3 is 15 amino acids. CDR1 is MNHEY and CDR2 is SVGEGT in the germline V gene. This CDR3 reads CASSRDGVGNQPQHF. CDR3 nucleotides: TGTGCCAGCAGTCGAGACGGAGTGGGGAATCAGCCCCAGCATTTT.

To note about this clonotype: Relative to the germline gene, one junction end is altered; a read error may explain this. The chain joins TRBV4-3 to TRBJ2-1; D gene unclear. CDR3 length: 17 residues. The germline V gene has CDR1 LGHNA and CDR2 YSLEER. CDR3: CSSSQDPAGAEYNKQFF. CDR3 DNA sequence: TGCTCCAGCAGCCAAGACCCAGCAGGAGCTGAATACAATAAGCAGTTCTTC.

V and J are TRBV13 and TRBJ2-7, with D tentatively TRBD2 (6 bases). The CDR3 extends over 13 amino acids. Germline-derived CDR1 and CDR2 are PRHDT and FYEKMQ (reference sequence). Trimming cost V 4 bases and J 9 bases, with 16 bases left between them. The CDR3 sequence: CASSSNTGDGQYF. CDR3 DNA: TGTGCCAGCAGCTCAAACACGGGAGACGGGCAGTACTTC.

J is TRBJ1-2 and V is TRBV7-9; the D is unclear. Germline-derived CDR1 and CDR2 are SEHNR and FQNEAQ (reference sequence). Trimming left V 2 bases short and J 7 bases short, with 20 bases between. The CDR3 length is 16 residues. In nucleotides, the CDR3 is TGTGCCAGCAGCTTAAGTGGCAGTCGGAGTGAGGGTGGCTACACCTTC. Its protein is CASSLSGSRSEGGYTF.

Worth noting for this clonotype: A junction end diverges from the germline sequence, so it may reflect a read error. The CDR3 DNA is TGCGCCAGCAGTCCGAGTAGGAACACCGGGGAGCTGCTTTTT. This translates into CASSPSRNTGELLF. The J gene is TRBJ2-2, the V gene TRBV2; D is perhaps TRBD2 (5 bases). The CDR3 loop spans 14 amino acids. Germline CDR1 reads SNHLY; CDR2 reads FYNNEI.

A note on this clonotype: An end of the junction differs from the germline gene, which may be a read error. The chain carries TRBV4-3 and TRBJ2-1; TRBD2 matches at 8 bases. From germline, CDR1 is LGHNA and CDR2 YSLEER. The CDR3 contains 17 residues. CDR3 DNA sequence: TGCGTCAGCAGCCAATACCCAGCGGGAGCTGAATACAATGACCAGTTCTTC. Its protein product is CVSSQYPAGAEYNDQFF.

The genes are TRBV20-1 and TRBJ1-5; TRBD1 is a possible D gene (5 bases). Trimming stripped 3 bases from V and 6 bases from J, with 12 bases between. Germline V CDR1 and CDR2: DFQATT, SNEGSKA (reference sequence). CDR3 length equals 13 residues. For the CDR3, the DNA is TGCAGTGCTAGGGGCCAGGGAAGTCAGCCCCAGCATTTT. Its protein product is CSARGQGSQPQHF.

The V call is TRBV11-2, the J call TRBJ2-1; D is unresolved. The CDR3 has 18 amino acids. Germline V gene sequence: CDR1 SGHAT, CDR2 FQNNGV. V was trimmed by 2 bases and J by 10 bases, leaving 27 bases between them. As DNA, the CDR3 is TGTGCCAGCAGCTTACATGTGCGGTACTGGTCCTCATACATAGAGCAGTTCTTC. It specifies CASSLHVRYWSSYIEQFF.

Turning to this clonotype: The junction and the germline gene differ at one end; a read error may be behind it. The CDR3 nucleotides are TGCTCCAGCAGCAAAGAGACAGGGGATAGCTACACCTTC. It translates to CSSSKETGDSYTF. The chain has TRBV4-3 and TRBJ1-2, with 8 nucleotides matching TRBD1. Germline V gene sequence: CDR1 LGHNA, CDR2 YSLEER. This CDR3 region has 13 residues.

As for this clonotype: An end of the junction does not agree with germline; a read error may underlie this. This chain joins TRBV6-2 or TRBV6-3 and TRBJ1-1; D is perhaps TRBD1 (6 bases). CDR3 length equals 17 residues. Germline CDR1 and CDR2: MNHEY and SVGEGT. The CDR3 DNA reads as TGTGTCAGCAGTTCCGGATTAGGGGGGCGCGAGAACACTGAAGCTTTCTTC. Protein: CVSSSGLGGRENTEAFF.

A note on this clonotype: It is likely a read error, because the conserved phenylalanine at the end of the CDR3 is missing. The rearrangement links TRBV4-2 to TRBJ2-7; the D gene could be TRBD1 or TRBD2 (5 bases each). Germline loops: CDR1 LGHNA, CDR2 YNFKEQ. This CDR3 spans 16 amino acids. CDR3 protein: CACSQDWGTASYEQYY. CDR3 nucleotides: TGTGCCTGCAGCCAAGATTGGGGGACGGCCTCCTACGAGCAGTACTAC.

Concerning this clonotype: One junction end does not reproduce the germline sequence, and a read error may be involved. The rearrangement uses TRBV12-3 or TRBV12-4 and TRBJ1-2; D is uncertain. This CDR3 is built from 15 residues. CDR3 DNA: TGTGCCAGGAGTTTATTGACATGGTTTGGATATGGCTACACCTTC. This translates into CARSLLTWFGYGYTF.

A word on this clonotype: One end of the junction varies from germline; a read error may be responsible. CDR3 region: CACSEAGLAPDTRYF. DNA of the CDR3: TGTGCCTGCAGTGAAGCCGGACTAGCCCCAGATACGCGGTATTTT. The V gene is TRBV6-1, the J gene TRBJ2-3; TRBD2 agrees at 8 bases. This CDR3 is 15 amino acids long. CDR1 and CDR2 (germline): MNHNS, SASEGT.